Sequencing of this T cell receptor beta chain was carried out in a study of chemoradiotherapy in HPV16-positive cancers. Here immunoSEQ multiplex PCR was the method, and the copy in TCRdb shows in-frame clones only, minus some. The sample has tens of thousands of clones; roughly 75% are singletons. The CDR3 consists of 15 residues. The V end was cut by 6 bases, the J end by 2 bases, with 15 bases between. CDR1 and CDR2 from the germline V gene are MNHEY and SVGAGI. The material sequenced was blood, taken from a patient who underwent chemoradiotherapy. The receptor was isolated from a human donor with HPV-associated anogenital cancer. The V gene is TRBV6-5, the J gene TRBJ2-3; no definite D call. DNA for the CDR3: TGTGCCAGCAGCGAGACCTCTGGCCCCACAGATACGCAGTATTTT. The encoded protein is CASSETSGPTDTQYF.